This T cell receptor (beta chain) was profiled in a study of cytomegalovirus exposure and HLA in healthy donors. Whole-study results and caveats: TCR beta chains numbering some 160 were designated cytomegalovirus-associated. The HLA-A and HLA-B alleles of most subjects were reportedly predicted accurately from TCR beta sequences. Using the classifier, cytomegalovirus status was reportedly diagnosed with high specificity and sensitivity. Analysis was performed later, and it showed HLA-associated TCR beta chains to be more clonally expanded than equally common others.

Concerning this clone: The target antigen is unknown.

The PCR was carried out with 60 Vbeta primers and 13 Jbeta primers. Sequencing used immunoSEQ multiplex PCR; TCRdb keeps in-frame clones, though not all of them. Of 150,000 to 160,000 clones listed, roughly 72% are singletons. The source material was PBMCs. This receptor was obtained from a man in his thirties or forties in good health and CMV-seronegative.

Here the CDR3 reads CASSMNDQAGKHEQFF. CDR3 bases: TGTGCCAGCAGCATGAATGACCAGGCCGGGAAGCATGAGCAGTTCTTC. The chain has TRBV7-6 and TRBJ2-1; the D gene is possibly TRBD2 (5 bases). Looked up from germline, CDR1 is SGHVS and CDR2 is FNYEAQ. The ends were cut back, 5 bases at V and 8 bases at J, with 22 bases in the middle. This CDR3 has 16 amino acids.